In this sample, the clone carrying this TCR beta chain turned up many times. The antigen is unknown. This sample was taken from a study of Graves' ophthalmopathy and Graves' hyperthyroidism. The study, taken as a whole, reports: Clonotypes were expanded in thyroid at above 0.001 frequency, and most also appeared in blood. Ophthalmopathy could be told apart from stable hyperthyroidism by a 13-signature model (approximately 90% sensitivity, roughly 80% specificity).

The CDR3 spans 14 residues. The V gene's germline CDR1 is LNHDA and CDR2 SQIVND (reference sequence). Trimming took 9 bases from V and 1 from J, leaving 15 bases between them. RNA transcripts were the template, and TCR beta CDR3 regions were amplified from them. Amplification began with first-round RT-PCR using HTBI primers, then second-round multiplex PCR was performed. TCRdb itself ran the multiplex PCR reads through MiXCR, one entry per CDR3 protein. The sample consists of a few hundred thousand distinct CDR3 sequences, 35% to 40% of them appearing once. Sequenced material: peripheral blood or thyroid tissue (not recorded which). The clonotype comes from an adult man with Graves' hyperthyroidism. The V and J genes are TRBV19 and TRBJ1-1; possible D gene TRBD1, 5 bases. The CDR3 loop is CASSSQGPNTEAFF. The DNA of the CDR3 is TGTGCCAGCTCCTCTCAGGGACCGAACACTGAAGCTTTCTTT.